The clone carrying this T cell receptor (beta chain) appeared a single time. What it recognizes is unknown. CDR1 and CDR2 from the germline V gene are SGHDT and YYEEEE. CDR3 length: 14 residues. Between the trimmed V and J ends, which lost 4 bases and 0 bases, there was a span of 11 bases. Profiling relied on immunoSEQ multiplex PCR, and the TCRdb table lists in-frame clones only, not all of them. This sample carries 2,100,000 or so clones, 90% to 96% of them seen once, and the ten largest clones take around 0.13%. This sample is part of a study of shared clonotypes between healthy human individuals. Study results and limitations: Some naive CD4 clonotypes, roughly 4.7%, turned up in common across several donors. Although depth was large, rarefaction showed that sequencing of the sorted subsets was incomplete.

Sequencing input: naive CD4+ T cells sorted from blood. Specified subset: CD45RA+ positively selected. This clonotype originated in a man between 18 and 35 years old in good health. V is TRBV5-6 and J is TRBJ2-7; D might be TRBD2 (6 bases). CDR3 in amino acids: CASSRGLNSYEQYF. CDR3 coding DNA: TGTGCCAGCAGCCGAGGACTAAACTCCTACGAGCAGTACTTC.